Following are 17 T cell receptor beta chains from one sample sequenced in a study of Graves' ophthalmopathy and Graves' hyperthyroidism (dated by TCRdb to 2017 to 2018). Sequencing instrument: Illumina HiSeq 2000. For repertoire sequencing, the TCR beta CDR3 regions were amplified from RNA transcripts. The first round was an RT-PCR using HTBI primers with the Qiagen OneStep RT-PCR kit, and this first round was followed by a second-round multiplex PCR, then size selection and purification. Through fastp at Q25 and MiXCR, TCRdb rebuilt clones from the public reads, retaining in-frame beta chains. Rows with a matching CDR3 protein are joined into one entry that keeps the most common DNA and genes. This sample is represented by almost 750,000 distinct CDR3 sequences; roughly two fifths of them were singletons. The biggest ten clones account for 44% of the sample. Sequencing was done on a sample of peripheral blood. The receptors shown here come from an adult man with Graves' ophthalmopathy.

The V gene is TRBV10-3, the J gene TRBJ1-2; D perhaps matches TRBD1 (6 bases). V shed 11 bases and J shed 3 bases, with 19 bases lying between them. The CDR3 loop spans 14 amino acids. CDR1 and CDR2 (germline): ENHRY, SYGVKD. The chain's CDR3 is CAVAGRGADYGYTF. For the CDR3, the DNA is TGTGCCGTCGCGGGACGGGGGGCGGACTATGGCTACACCTTC.

About this clonotype: An end of the junction differs from the germline gene, which may be a read error. The chain carries TRBV2 and TRBJ2-7; the match to TRBD2 covers 10 bases. The CDR3 length is 13 residues. Germline CDR1 is SNHLY and CDR2 is FYNNEI. In DNA form, the CDR3 reads TGTGCCGGCAGCTTAGCGGGAGGAGGAGAGCAGTACTTC. As protein: CAGSLAGGGEQYF.

A remark on this clonotype: This may stem from a read error, because a much larger clone lies one nucleotide away. CDR3 DNA: TGTGCCAGCAGGCAAGGACAGGGAACGGGGCGCTACGAGCAGCACTTC. Translated: CASRQGQGTGRYEQHF. This chain uses TRBV7-2 with TRBJ2-7; TRBD1 matches 8 bases. Germline CDR1 SGHTA, CDR2 FQGNSA. The CDR3 has 16 amino acids.

This clonotype has more than one count but fewer than ten. The chain uses TRBV3-1 and TRBJ2-5; a possible D gene is TRBD2 (5 bases). Germline CDR1 is LGHDT and CDR2 is YNNKEL (reference sequence). The ends were cut back, 3 bases at V and 5 bases at J, with 10 bases in the middle. CDR3 size: 13 residues. This CDR3 reads CASSHGVVETQYF. The CDR3 DNA is TGTGCCAGCAGCCACGGGGTGGTGGAGACCCAGTACTTC.

This clonotype was observed a few times. The chain uses TRBV15 and TRBJ1-4, with D possibly matching TRBD1 (6 bases). Germline-derived CDR1 and CDR2 are LNHNV and YYDKDF (reference sequence). This CDR3 has 17 residues. Trimming removed 1 base from V and 8 bases from J, with 20 bases in between. This CDR3 reads CATSRGGRDPKGEKLFF. The DNA for the CDR3 is TGTGCCACCAGCAGAGGGGGGCGCGACCCTAAGGGGGAAAAACTGTTTTTT.

This chain uses TRBV28 with TRBJ2-7; TRBD1 agrees at 7 bases. CDR1 and CDR2 (germline): MDHEN, SYDVKM. This CDR3 spans 13 amino acids. Losses at the gene ends were 4 bases for V and 4 bases for J; bases not matched to a gene: 4. The CDR3 DNA follows: TGTGCCAGCAGTTCGTACAGGGGTTACGAGCAGTACTTC. Protein: CASSSYRGYEQYF.

This clonotype was observed at least ten times. The chain is built from TRBV2 and TRBJ2-7, with unresolved D. Per the germline V gene, CDR1 is SNHLY and CDR2 is FYNNEI. This CDR3 is built from 11 residues. V gave up 5 bases and J gave up 4 bases, with 6 bases separating them. The CDR3 nucleotides read TGTGCCAGCAGTTTCGTGTACGAGCAGTACTTC. It yields the protein CASSFVYEQYF.

This clonotype was seen more than once but under ten times. V usage is TRBV24-1 and J usage is TRBJ1-1; D perhaps matches TRBD1 (5 bases). The V and J ends lost 4 bases and 7 bases respectively, with 18 bases between them. The CDR3 contains 15 residues. The germline V gene has CDR1 KGHDR and CDR2 SFDVKD. The CDR3: CATSDPGTSGSEAFF. CDR3 nucleotides: TGTGCCACCAGTGACCCCGGGACTAGCGGGAGTGAAGCTTTCTTT.

This clonotype has a count of ten or more. The chain joins TRBV19 to TRBJ1-2; tentatively, D is TRBD1 (6 bases). This CDR3 comprises 13 residues. Germline CDR1 is LNHDA and CDR2 is SQIVND (reference sequence). Trimming pared 3 bases from V and 6 bases from J, leaving 11 bases between. The CDR3 reads CASSIAGGNGYTF. The DNA of the CDR3 is TGTGCCAGTAGTATCGCCGGGGGCAATGGCTACACCTTC. Using reference TRBV19 and TRBJ1-2 for the parts outside the CDR3, the full variable domain is DGGITQSPKYLFRKEGQNVTLSCEQNLNHDAMYWYRQDPGQGLRLIYYSQIVNDFQKGDIAEGYSVSREKKESFPLTVTSAQKNPTAFYLCASSIAGGNGYTFGSGTRLTVV.

Note on this clonotype: Sequence at one end of the junction differs from germline and may be a read error. The rearrangement joins TRBV7-9 to TRBJ2-6, with 7 nucleotides matching TRBD1. This CDR3 region has 17 residues. Per germline, CDR1 SEHNR and CDR2 FQNEAQ (reference sequence). The CDR3 nucleotides read TGCGCCAGCAGCACTCCGGGACAGCTCTCTGGGGCCAACGTCCTGACTTTC. Translating it yields CASSTPGQLSGANVLTF.

The sample holds many counts of this clonotype. The gene calls are TRBV3-1 and TRBJ1-1, with a weak D call TRBD1 (5 bases). Trimming cost V 1 base and J 11 bases, with 11 bases left between them. Germline assignment: CDR1 LGHDT and CDR2 YNNKEL (reference sequence). This CDR3 is 12 amino acids long. The CDR3 spells CASSQGAGSAFF. As DNA, the CDR3 is TGTGCCAGCAGCCAAGGAGCAGGGTCCGCTTTCTTT.

Regarding this clonotype: The junction differs from germline at one of its ends, possibly a read error. This chain links TRBV20-1 with TRBJ2-7, with no clear D. Germline-derived CDR1 and CDR2 are DFQATT and SNEGSKA (reference sequence). CDR3 length: 10 residues. The CDR3 DNA reads TGCAGTGCCAGCCCCTACGGGCAGTACTTC. Its translation is CSASPYGQYF.

This clonotype was observed many times. This chain joins TRBV7-6 and TRBJ2-2, with D hard to call. V lost 2 bases to trimming and J lost 6 bases, with 7 bases between them. This CDR3 contains 13 residues. The germline V gene has CDR1 SGHVS and CDR2 FNYEAQ. CDR3 nucleotide sequence: TGTGCCAGCAGCTTATACTGGGCCGGGGAGCTGTTTTTT. It codes for CASSLYWAGELFF.

This chain links TRBV29-1 with TRBJ1-1; D call uncertain. Germline-derived CDR1 and CDR2 are SQVTM and ANQGSEA. Trimming took 0 bases from V and 0 from J, leaving 5 bases between them. The CDR3 runs 13 residues. CDR3 sequence (DNA): TGCAGCGTTGAAGAACGGCTGAACACTGAAGCTTTCTTT. The encoded protein is CSVEERLNTEAFF.

As for this clonotype: This may arise from a read error, as a much more abundant clone is one base away. The chain is built from TRBV11-2 and TRBJ2-7, with D unresolved. Germline V CDR1 and CDR2: SGHAT, FQNNGV. CDR3 size: 13 residues. V was pared by 5 bases and J by 0 bases, with 8 bases between. CDR3 DNA: TGTGCCAGCAGCATAGTGGCCTCCTACGAGCAGTACTTC. It encodes CASSIVASYEQYF.

V and J are TRBV2 and TRBJ1-2; 8 positions match TRBD1. The germline gives CDR1 SNHLY, CDR2 FYNNEI. The CDR3 sequence is 13 residues long. V trimming: 6 bases; J trimming: 6 bases; junction bases outside the gene matches: 6. Here the CDR3 DNA reads TGTGCCAGCAGGCGGACAGGGAGAAATGGCTACACCTTC. Translation gives CASRRTGRNGYTF.

There are many counts of this clonotype. V usage is TRBV20-1 and J usage is TRBJ1-1, with D unclear. The CDR3 contains 13 residues. Germline V gene data show CDR1 as DFQATT and CDR2 as SNEGSKA (reference sequence). V lost 3 bases and J 0 bases, leaving 8 bases between the germline ends. The CDR3 DNA reads TGCAGTGCTAGCCACAGCTTGAACACTGAAGCTTTCTTT. Protein product: CSASHSLNTEAFF.